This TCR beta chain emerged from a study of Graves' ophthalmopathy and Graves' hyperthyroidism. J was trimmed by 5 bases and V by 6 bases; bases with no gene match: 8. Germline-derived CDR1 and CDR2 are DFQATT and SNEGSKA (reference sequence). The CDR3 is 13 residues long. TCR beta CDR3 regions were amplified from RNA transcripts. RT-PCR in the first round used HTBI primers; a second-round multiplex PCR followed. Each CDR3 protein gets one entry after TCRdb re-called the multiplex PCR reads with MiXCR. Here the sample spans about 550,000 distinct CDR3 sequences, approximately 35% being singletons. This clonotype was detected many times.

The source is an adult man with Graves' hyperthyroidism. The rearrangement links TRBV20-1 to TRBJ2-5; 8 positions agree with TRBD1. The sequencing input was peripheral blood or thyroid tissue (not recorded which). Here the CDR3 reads CSALGTGYETQYF. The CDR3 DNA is TGCAGTGCCCTGGGGACAGGATACGAGACCCAGTACTTC.